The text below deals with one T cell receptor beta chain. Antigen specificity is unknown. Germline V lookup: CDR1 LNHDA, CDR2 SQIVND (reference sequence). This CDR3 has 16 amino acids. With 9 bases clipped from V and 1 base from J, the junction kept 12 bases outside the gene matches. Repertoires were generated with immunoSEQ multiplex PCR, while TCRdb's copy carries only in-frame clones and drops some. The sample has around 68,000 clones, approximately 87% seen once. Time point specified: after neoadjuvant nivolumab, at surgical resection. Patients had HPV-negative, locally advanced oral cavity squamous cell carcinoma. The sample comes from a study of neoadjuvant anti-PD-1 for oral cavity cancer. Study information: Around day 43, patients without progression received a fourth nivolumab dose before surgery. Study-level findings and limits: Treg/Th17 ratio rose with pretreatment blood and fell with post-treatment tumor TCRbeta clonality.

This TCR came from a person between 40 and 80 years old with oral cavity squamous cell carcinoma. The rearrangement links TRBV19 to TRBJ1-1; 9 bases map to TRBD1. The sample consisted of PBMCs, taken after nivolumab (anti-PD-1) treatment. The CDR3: CASKAGTGRKNTEAFF. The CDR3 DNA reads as TGTGCCAGCAAAGCCGGGACAGGGAGGAAGAACACTGAAGCTTTCTTT. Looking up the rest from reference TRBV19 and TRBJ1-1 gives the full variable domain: DGGITQSPKYLFRKEGQNVTLSCEQNLNHDAMYWYRQDPGQGLRLIYYSQIVNDFQKGDIAEGYSVSREKKESFPLTVTSAQKNPTAFYLCASKAGTGRKNTEAFFGQGTRLTVV.